The next 21 T cell receptor beta chains were all read from a single sample in a study of blood T cell repertoires in COVID-19. Method: immunoSEQ multiplex PCR; TCRdb's copy keeps in-frame clones and lacks some. The table shows about 120,000 clones, with about 79% occurring only once. Sequenced: peripheral blood. These receptors all come from a woman older than 75 with acute or convalescent COVID-19.

This rearrangement joins TRBV18 to TRBJ2-7; a weak D match, TRBD2 (6 bases). Germline V CDR1 and CDR2: KGHSH, LQKENI. The CDR3 runs to 15 residues. Deletions cut 3 bases from V and 7 bases from J, with 19 bases between. Written as DNA, the CDR3 is TGTGCCAGCTCACCCGTGATAGCGGACCTTGGTGAGCAGTACTTC. Its protein product is CASSPVIADLGEQYF.

This rearrangement joins TRBV25-1 to TRBJ1-4; D might be TRBD1 (5 bases). CDR1 is MGHDK and CDR2 is SYGVNS in the germline V gene. V was cut by 3 bases and J by 7 bases, with 12 bases left in between. The length of the CDR3 is 14 residues. The CDR3 spells CASSEAGGREKLFF. The CDR3 nucleotides read TGTGCCAGCAGTGAGGCCGGGGGACGTGAAAAACTGTTTTTT.

This chain joins TRBV4-3 and TRBJ2-1; 9 bases align to TRBD2. With 3 bases clipped from V and 15 bases from J, the junction kept 15 bases outside the gene matches. The V gene's germline CDR1 is LGHNA and CDR2 YSLEER. The length of the CDR3 is 15 residues. CDR3 sequence reads: CASSQGLGREGRLFF. CDR3 DNA: TGCGCCAGCAGCCAGGGGCTGGGGCGGGAGGGCCGTCTGTTCTTC.

This rearrangement joins TRBV5-4 to TRBJ2-1; 8 nucleotides line up with TRBD2. With 2 bases clipped from V and 8 bases from J, the junction kept 6 bases outside the gene matches. This CDR3 has 14 amino acids. The germline V gene encodes CDR1 SGHNT and CDR2 YYREEE (reference sequence). In nucleotides, the CDR3 is TGTGCCAGCAGCTTTAGGACTAGCCGGGATGAGCAGTTCTTC. It codes for CASSFRTSRDEQFF.

V and J are TRBV5-1 and TRBJ2-4; a possible D gene is TRBD2 (6 bases). The length of the CDR3 is 15 residues. The V end lost 4 bases, the J end lost 1 base, and 12 bases lay between the germline ends. Germline V gene lookup returns CDR1 SGHRS and CDR2 YFSETQ. CDR3 nucleotides: TGCGCCAGCAGCCTGGGGGACTTGGCCAAAAACATTCAGTACTTC. Protein product: CASSLGDLAKNIQYF.

The rearrangement uses TRBV19 and TRBJ1-2; 8 nucleotides align to TRBD1. There are 16 residues in the CDR3. V trimming: 6 bases; J trimming: 3 bases; junction bases outside the gene matches: 12. Per germline, CDR1 LNHDA and CDR2 SQIVND (reference sequence). The DNA for the CDR3 is TGTGCCAGTAGCACCGACCGGACAGGGCGGGACTATGGCTACACCTTC. It codes for CASSTDRTGRDYGYTF.

This clone was picked up a small number of times. The chain combines TRBV4-2 with TRBJ2-1; 8 positions agree with TRBD2. Germline V lookup: CDR1 LGHNA, CDR2 YNFKEQ. The CDR3 runs to 16 residues. Trimming at V came to 3 bases and at J to 8 bases, leaving 12 bases not matched to a gene. The CDR3 region is CASSHTGREGRDEQFF. In DNA form, the CDR3 reads TGTGCCAGCAGCCATACAGGCCGGGAGGGCCGGGATGAGCAGTTCTTC.

The genes are TRBV9 and TRBJ1-4; D is undetermined. V shed 0 bases and J shed 5 bases, with 5 bases lying between them. Germline V CDR1 and CDR2: SGDLS, YYNGEE. The CDR3 loop spans 13 amino acids. CDR3 region: CASSVGLNEKLFF. DNA for the CDR3: TGTGCCAGCAGCGTAGGACTGAATGAAAAACTGTTTTTT. Full variable domain (rest looked up from reference TRBV9 and TRBJ1-4): DSGVTQTPKHLITATGQRVTLRCSPRSGDLSVYWYQQSLDQGLQFLIQYYNGEERAKGNILERFSAQQFPDLHSELNLSSLELGDSALYFCASSVGLNEKLFFGSGTQLSVL.

The J gene is TRBJ2-3, the V gene TRBV29-1, with TRBD2 matching 14 bases. Germline CDR1 SQVTM, CDR2 ANQGSEA. CDR3 length equals 15 residues. The trim removed 4 bases at V and 1 base at J, leaving 1 base unmatched. The CDR3 sequence is CSVATSGRGTDTQYF. The CDR3 region has the DNA TGCAGCGTTGCGACTAGCGGGAGGGGCACAGATACGCAGTATTTT.

CDR3 region: CSARESYEQYF. The CDR3 DNA follows: TGCAGTGCTAGGGAGTCCTACGAGCAGTACTTC. The chain carries TRBV20-1 and TRBJ2-7; unclear D gene. V lost 3 bases, J lost 1 base, and 4 bases lay in between. CDR1 DFQATT and CDR2 SNEGSKA come from the germline V gene (reference sequence). There are 11 residues in the CDR3.

CDR3 DNA: TGTGCCAGCAGTGGAGACAGCCCTCTCTATGGCTACACCTTC. Translation gives CASSGDSPLYGYTF. The chain has TRBV2 and TRBJ1-2, with D possibly matching TRBD1 (5 bases). The V gene lost 4 bases and the J gene lost 4 bases, with 13 bases spanning the gap. CDR1 is SNHLY, CDR2 FYNNEI, per germline. This CDR3 region has 14 residues.

This clone appeared a single time. This chain joins TRBV9 and TRBJ2-5; 13 bases fit TRBD2. CDR3 length: 18 residues. V was clipped by 0 bases and J by 2 bases; unmatched bases: 7. CDR1 is SGDLS and CDR2 is YYNGEE in the germline V gene. The CDR3 spells CASSVGGVGLAGQETQYF. In DNA, the CDR3 is TGTGCCAGCAGCGTAGGAGGTGTGGGACTAGCGGGACAAGAGACCCAGTACTTC.

The J gene is TRBJ2-5, the V gene TRBV5-4; 7 nucleotides align to TRBD1. Germline V lookup: CDR1 SGHNT, CDR2 YYREEE (reference sequence). J was trimmed by 4 bases and V by 2 bases; bases with no gene match: 2. The CDR3 consists of 13 residues. CDR3 sequence (DNA): TGTGCCAGCAGCTTCCGACAGGGAGAGACCCAGTACTTC. This translates into CASSFRQGETQYF.

V usage is TRBV5-4 and J usage is TRBJ2-5; 8 bases fit TRBD2. From germline, CDR1 is SGHNT and CDR2 YYREEE (reference sequence). With V trimmed by 2 bases and J by 1 base, 4 bases remained unmatched. The CDR3 is 15 amino acids. CDR3 protein: CASSFPGGAQETQYF. CDR3 DNA sequence: TGTGCCAGCAGCTTCCCCGGGGGGGCCCAAGAGACCCAGTACTTC.

There are a few counts of this clone. The chain uses TRBV2 and TRBJ1-5, with unresolved D. The germline V gene encodes CDR1 SNHLY and CDR2 FYNNEI. There are 13 residues in the CDR3. V gave up 1 base and J gave up 5 bases, with 6 bases separating them. The CDR3 bases are TGTGCCAGCAGTGAAGACAGCTATCAGCCCCAGCATTTT. It codes for CASSEDSYQPQHF.

The chain carries TRBV19 and TRBJ1-1; D is uncertain. With 6 bases removed from V and 3 bases from J, the gap between germline ends came to 8 bases. This CDR3 is 12 amino acids long. Germline loops: CDR1 LNHDA, CDR2 SQIVND (reference sequence). CDR3 DNA sequence: TGTGCCAGTAGAAGAGAGTACACTGAAGCTTTCTTT. Its translation: CASRREYTEAFF.

This rearrangement joins TRBV5-4 to TRBJ1-3; TRBD1 aligns across 11 bases. Germline CDR1 reads SGHNT; CDR2 reads YYREEE (reference sequence). The CDR3 extends over 16 amino acids. V trimming: 2 bases; J trimming: 2 bases; junction bases outside the gene matches: 3. CDR3 in amino acids: CASSLGQGAPGNTIYF. The CDR3 region has the DNA TGTGCCAGCAGCTTAGGACAGGGGGCGCCTGGAAACACCATATATTTT.

The rearrangement links TRBV19 to TRBJ1-6; D not resolved. Germline CDR1 LNHDA, CDR2 SQIVND (reference sequence). V was clipped by 2 bases and J by 5 bases, with 10 bases between them. The CDR3 extends over 15 amino acids. CDR3 sequence (DNA): TGTGCCAGTAGTATAACTTCGGCGGATAATTCACCCCTCCACTTT. Protein: CASSITSADNSPLHF.

This clone has only a few counts. The V and J genes are TRBV6-2 or TRBV6-3 and TRBJ2-1; TRBD1 matches at 10 bases. There are 14 residues in the CDR3. Germline lookup yields CDR1 MNHEY and CDR2 SVGEGT. V lost 6 bases, J lost 7 bases, and 6 bases stayed unmatched. In DNA, the CDR3 is TGTGCCAGCAGCCTGGGACAGGGGAGGAATGAGCAGTTCTTC. Translation gives CASSLGQGRNEQFF.

This clone was recorded once. This rearrangement joins TRBV10-3 to TRBJ1-2; possible D gene TRBD1, 5 bases. CDR3 size: 13 residues. V dropped 6 bases and J dropped 8 bases, with 16 bases sitting between them. Germline V lookup: CDR1 ENHRY, CDR2 SYGVKD. The CDR3 DNA follows: TGTGCCATCAGGGGGTCCAGGGCGGCGGGCTACACCTTC. It specifies CAIRGSRAAGYTF.

The CDR3 DNA reads TGTGCCAGCAGTTTATCTTCTGTCGGTCCAGGGCTAATCACAGATACGCAGTATTTT. Protein sequence: CASSLSSVGPGLITDTQYF. The chain uses TRBV27 and TRBJ2-3, with a weak D call TRBD1 (5 bases). This CDR3 spans 19 amino acids. The V and J ends lost 0 bases and 2 bases respectively, with 21 bases between them. From germline, CDR1 is MNHEY and CDR2 SMNVEV (reference sequence).